This T cell receptor (beta chain) was obtained from a study of monozygotic twins with inflammatory bowel disease. Study-level findings and limits: IBD-affected twins scored below their healthy co-twins in TCRbeta diversity (inverse Simpson). The sharing of clonotypes with others was lower in IBD patients than in healthy twins, especially with disease activity. Repertoires of patients may have been made more variable by differing immunosuppressive treatments. Support for a single strong signal or clonotype associated with IBD was absent.

No DNA is given; TCRdb re-called the 5' RACE reads and lists each CDR3 protein once. The table counts 150,000 to 200,000 distinct CDR3 sequences; 2.5% to 3% lies in the top ten. There are 16 residues in the CDR3. From germline, CDR1 is MNHEY and CDR2 SVGAGI. A word on this clonotype: Its matching antigen is unknown.

The specimen was blood. The J gene is TRBJ1-2, the V gene TRBV6-5; TCRdb outputs TRBD1, but without DNA this stays unchecked. The clonotype comes from a human donor with ulcerative colitis or Crohn's disease, or a healthy co-twin of an affected twin (not recorded which). The CDR3 loop reads CASSYKLTRGGDGYTF.